This TCR beta chain comes out of a study of control samples from healthy donors and cancer patients. Profiling relied on immunoSEQ multiplex PCR, and the TCRdb table lists in-frame clones only, not all of them. The sample has about 160,000 clones; about 87% are singletons. The CDR3 extends over 15 amino acids. The germline V and J ends were trimmed by 0 bases and 0 bases, with 9 bases remaining between them. Germline V gene data show CDR1 as MNHEY and CDR2 as SVGAGI. This sequence joins TRBV6-5 and TRBJ2-7; D remains ambiguous. The clonotype was recovered from a man aged 25-45 years in good health. The specimen sequenced was blood. The CDR3 region has the DNA TGTGCCAGCAGTTACTCAACCGGAAGCTCCTACGAGCAGTACTTC. Amino acid sequence: CASSYSTGSSYEQYF.